In this sample, the clone carrying this TCR beta chain turned up a few times. The data were produced by immunoSEQ multiplex PCR, yet TCRdb's version contains in-frame clones alone and is incomplete. The sample lists 95,000 to 110,000 clones; roughly 90% were seen once. The CDR3 runs to 16 residues. The V gene lost 0 bases and the J gene lost 1 base, with 13 bases spanning the gap. The V gene's germline CDR1 is SGHRS and CDR2 YFSETQ. The data were taken from a study of control samples from healthy donors and cancer patients. The TCR originated in a man in his sixties with lung cancer. The chain has TRBV5-1 and TRBJ1-1; D is unclear. Sequenced input: PBMCs. CDR3 bases: TGCGCCAGCAGCTTGGAGGTGGTAGCTGCGAACACTGAAGCTTTCTTT. This encodes CASSLEVVAANTEAFF.